These T cell receptor beta chains were read from a single sample in a study of T cells after posttransplantation cyclophosphamide. Sequenced by immunoSEQ multiplex PCR; TCRdb stores in-frame clones only, minus some. The table has 8,000 or so clones, almost 90% seen once. The source was CD4+ T cells sorted from blood, collected 1404 days after allogeneic stem cell transplant with posttransplant cyclophosphamide. The source is a female patient aged 50 to 65 who received an allogeneic stem cell transplant from a related donor, was CMV-positive, and had no GVHD. Some of these T cells may belong to the graft donor. Each CDR3 is given with its conserved first and last residue. Fields, in order: V gene, D gene, CDR3 length, J gene, clone size, CDR3 protein, CDR3 DNA. The D gene is left open where the match is weak. Rows give clone size only sometimes, using once, few, many, or a class for an expanded clone.

>TRBV7-2|-|14|TRBJ1-1|-
CASSFAVGQGEAFF
TGTGCCAGCAGCTTCGCAGTGGGGCAGGGTGAAGCTTTCTTT
>TRBV21-1|-|16|TRBJ2-2|once
CASISGGTLNTGELFF
TGTGCCAGCATCTCGGGGGGGACCCTCAACACCGGGGAGCTGTTTTTT
>TRBV30|TRBD1|15|TRBJ2-5|once
CAWSVKQGMRETQYF
TGTGCCTGGAGTGTAAAACAGGGGATGCGGGAGACCCAGTACTTC
>TRBV7-2|-|13|TRBJ2-2|-
CASRFTNTGELFF
TGTGCCAGCAGATTTACGAACACCGGGGAGCTGTTTTTT
>TRBV2|-|13|TRBJ2-3|-
CASIGGGTGTQYF
TGTGCCAGCATTGGCGGGGGCACAGGTACGCAGTATTTT
>TRBV20-1|-|11|TRBJ2-5|-
CSARPRGTQYF
TGCAGTGCTAGACCCAGGGGGACCCAGTACTTC
>TRBV27|TRBD2|19|TRBJ2-2|-
CASSLRTSGSWYRAGELFF
TGTGCCAGCAGTTTACGGACTAGCGGGAGTTGGTATAGAGCCGGGGAGCTGTTTTTT
>TRBV18|TRBD1|16|TRBJ1-5|-
CASSPTGTGQGQPQHF
TGTGCCAGCTCACCAACCGGGACAGGTCAAGGGCAGCCCCAGCATTTT
>TRBV18|TRBD1|13|TRBJ1-4|large
CASSGDSQGKLFF
TGTGCCAGCTCAGGGGACAGCCAGGGAAAACTGTTTTTT
>TRBV2|TRBD2|16|TRBJ2-2|-
CASSDGLAGDTGELFF
TGTGCCAGCAGCGACGGACTAGCGGGAGACACCGGGGAGCTGTTTTTT
>TRBV7-2|-|17|TRBJ1-5|-
CASSRGAQGYSNQPQHF
TGTGCCAGCAGCCGGGGGGCACAGGGCTATAGCAATCAGCCCCAGCATTTT
>TRBV10-3|TRBD2|15|TRBJ2-1|-
CAIREQRESTSEQFF
TGTGCCATCAGGGAACAGCGGGAGTCTACGAGTGAGCAGTTCTTC
>TRBV4-3|-|15|TRBJ2-1|-
CASSQNNIEGHEQFF
TGCGCCAGCAGCCAAAACAATATTGAGGGTCATGAGCAGTTCTTC
>TRBV5-1|TRBD1|14|TRBJ1-2|-
CASSLKGADYGYTF
TGCGCCAGCAGCTTGAAGGGGGCGGACTATGGCTACACCTTC
>TRBV10-2|TRBD2|15|TRBJ2-3|-
CASAKRELQTDTQYF
TGCGCCAGCGCGAAGCGGGAGTTACAGACAGATACGCAGTATTTT
>TRBV19|-|13|TRBJ2-1|-
CASSKGEAREQFF
TGTGCCAGTAGTAAGGGGGAAGCGCGTGAGCAGTTCTTC
>TRBV30|TRBD1|12|TRBJ1-4|-
CALTGFNEKLFF
TGTGCTTTGACAGGGTTTAATGAAAAACTGTTTTTT